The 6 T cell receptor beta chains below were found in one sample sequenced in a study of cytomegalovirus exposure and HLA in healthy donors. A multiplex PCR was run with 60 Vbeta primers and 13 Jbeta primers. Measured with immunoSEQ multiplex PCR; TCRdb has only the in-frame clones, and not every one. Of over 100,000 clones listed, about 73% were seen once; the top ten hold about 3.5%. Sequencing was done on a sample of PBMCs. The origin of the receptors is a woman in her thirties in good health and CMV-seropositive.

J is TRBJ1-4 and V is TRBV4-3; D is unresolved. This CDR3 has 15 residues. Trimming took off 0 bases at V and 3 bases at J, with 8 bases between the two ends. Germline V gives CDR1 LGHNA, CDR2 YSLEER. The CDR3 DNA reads TGCGCCAGCAGCCAAGATTACAGCTCTAATGAAAAACTGTTTTTT. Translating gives CASSQDYSSNEKLFF.

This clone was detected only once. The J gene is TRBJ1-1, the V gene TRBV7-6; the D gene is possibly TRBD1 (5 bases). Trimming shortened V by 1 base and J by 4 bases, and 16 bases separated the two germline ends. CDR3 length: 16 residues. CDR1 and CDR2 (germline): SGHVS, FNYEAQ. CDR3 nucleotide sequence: TGTGCCAGCAGCTTAGGTGGGGGGGGTGGAAGCACTGAAGCTTTCTTT. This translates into CASSLGGGGGSTEAFF.

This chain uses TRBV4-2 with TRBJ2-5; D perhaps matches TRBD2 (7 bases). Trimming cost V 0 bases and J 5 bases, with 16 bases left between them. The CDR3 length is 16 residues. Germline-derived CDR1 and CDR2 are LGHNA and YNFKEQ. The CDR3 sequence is CASSQDPGGGTETQYF. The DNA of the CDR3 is TGTGCCAGCAGCCAAGATCCGGGGGGCGGGACGGAGACCCAGTACTTC.

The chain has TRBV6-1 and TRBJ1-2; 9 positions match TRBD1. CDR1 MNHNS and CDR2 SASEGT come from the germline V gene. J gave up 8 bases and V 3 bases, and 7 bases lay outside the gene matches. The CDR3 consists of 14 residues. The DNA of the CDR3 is TGTGCCAGCAGTGACCAACAGGGGGCGCGCGGCTACACCTTC. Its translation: CASSDQQGARGYTF.

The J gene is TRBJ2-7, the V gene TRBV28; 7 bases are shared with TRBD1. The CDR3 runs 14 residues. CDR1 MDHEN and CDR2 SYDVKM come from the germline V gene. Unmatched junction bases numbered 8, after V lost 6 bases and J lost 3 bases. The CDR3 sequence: CASRWTGDYYEQYF. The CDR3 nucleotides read TGTGCCAGCAGGTGGACAGGTGACTACTACGAGCAGTACTTC.

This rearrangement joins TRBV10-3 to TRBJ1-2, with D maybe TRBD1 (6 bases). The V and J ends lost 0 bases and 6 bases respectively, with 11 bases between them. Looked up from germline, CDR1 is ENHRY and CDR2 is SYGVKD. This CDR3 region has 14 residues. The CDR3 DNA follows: TGTGCCATCAGTGAGTCAGGGACATGGAATGGCTACACCTTC. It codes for CAISESGTWNGYTF.